This TCR beta chain was retrieved from a study of metastatic and nonmetastatic thyroid tumors. Thyroid surgery was performed in patients who had received no treatment beforehand. The study's findings and limits: Benign nodules were reported to have significantly lower TCR beta diversity than malignant thyroid tumors, in blood and tumor.

From germline, CDR1 is SGHDN and CDR2 FVKESK. Trimming pared 3 bases from V and 2 bases from J, leaving 11 bases between. There are 14 residues in the CDR3. Study processing details: The study built a papillary thyroid cancer distant-metastasis classifier from CDR3 differences across clinicopathological groups. Using MiXCR, TCRdb reanalyzed the PCR reads. The authors' filters were not applied to this entry. Of about 40,000 clones listed, around 28% are singletons. This clone has at least ten counts. Its antigen is not identified. This clonotype was sampled from a male donor with papillary thyroid cancer or a benign thyroid nodule (not recorded which). Some clones in this sample may be carry-over from other donors' samples. Sample: blood. The rearrangement links TRBV14 to TRBJ2-7; no definite D call. The CDR3 is CASSHNTGTYEQYF. The CDR3 nucleotides are TGTGCCAGCAGCCACAACACCGGAACCTACGAGCAGTACTTC.